This TCR beta chain is from a study of Graves' ophthalmopathy and Graves' hyperthyroidism. The CDR3 has 13 amino acids. Germline V gene data show CDR1 as MNHEY and CDR2 as SMNVEV (reference sequence). The ends were cut back, 5 bases at V and 3 bases at J, with 10 bases in the middle. Amplified TCR beta CDR3 regions were obtained using RNA transcripts as template. The library came from an HTBI-primed first-round RT-PCR and a second-round multiplex PCR. TCRdb itself ran the multiplex PCR reads through MiXCR, one entry per CDR3 protein. There are roughly 700,000 distinct CDR3 sequences in the sample; roughly two fifths occur only once, and less than 55% lies in the top ten. Under 3 months in duration, the ophthalmopathy in affected donors had moderate-to-severe activity, CAS ≥3 and NOSPECS ≥4. Orbital computed tomography, together with clinical symptoms, serum thyroxine, TRAb and thyroid ultrasound, was used for diagnosis.

This clonotype was obtained from an adult man with Graves' ophthalmopathy. This chain connects TRBV27 to TRBJ1-2; TRBD1 might be the D (6 bases). Material for sequencing was peripheral blood. CDR3 in amino acids: CASSPQGHYGYTF. The CDR3 DNA follows: TGTGCCAGCAGTCCACAGGGCCACTATGGCTACACCTTC.